A single T cell receptor (beta chain) is shown here with its context. Its target is unknown. The data originate from a study of CD8 T cells in ankylosing spondylitis. Findings of the study overall: There was a TCR beta motif, made of several highly homologous variants, that appeared characteristic of ankylosing spondylitis blood.

TCRdb reprocessed the 5' RACE reads with MiXCR, giving one entry per CDR3 protein. The sample carries 350,000 to 450,000 distinct CDR3 sequences, more than 25% recorded once. The V end was cut by 0 bases, the J end by 10 bases, with 11 bases between. The CDR3 sequence is 13 residues long. This TCR came from a male donor with ankylosing spondylitis. This chain joins TRBV12-3 or TRBV12-4 and TRBJ2-3; D not resolved. Material: blood, either unsorted or a sorted T cell fraction (not recorded which). CDR3 in amino acids: CASSLALAHAQYF. The CDR3 DNA sequence: TGTGCCAGCAGTTTAGCGTTAGCCCACGCGCAGTATTTT.